The 23 T cell receptor beta chains in this list originate from one sample, sequenced in a study of T-cell reconstitution after alpha-beta-depleted transplantation in children. It was with unique molecular identifiers that the TCRbeta library was prepared. TCRdb fed the PCR reads into MiXCR, producing one record per CDR3 protein. The sample yields about 580,000 distinct CDR3 sequences, roughly 24% seen once. The sequencing used PBMCs, mostly from graft donor cells, collected 360 days after TCRalphabeta/CD19-depleted stem cell transplant. All receptors come from a boy in the first two years of life who had a stem cell transplant for acute myeloid leukemia, so the T cells may come from the graft donor.

This clonotype was detected ten times or more. The chain uses TRBV12-3 or TRBV12-4 and TRBJ2-5, with D hard to call. This CDR3 has 13 residues. V shed 9 bases and J shed 1 base, with 12 bases lying between them. CDR3 in DNA: TGTGCCAGTAGACCGACGGTCCAAGAGACCCAGTACTTC. Its translation: CASRPTVQETQYF.

This clonotype was seen many times. The chain carries TRBV12-3 or TRBV12-4 and TRBJ2-7; a possible D gene is TRBD2 (7 bases). V lost 0 bases to trimming and J lost 4 bases, with 13 bases between them. This CDR3 is 15 amino acids long. The CDR3 bases are TGTGCCAGCAGTTTAGCGGGGGGGGGCCTATACGAGCAGTACTTC. This encodes CASSLAGGGLYEQYF.

The chain recombines TRBV29-1 with TRBJ1-2; 8 bases line up with TRBD1. After removal of 5 bases from V and 5 bases from J, the junction contained 4 bases not matched to a gene. Germline CDR1 reads SQVTM; CDR2 reads ANQGSEA. The CDR3 runs to 12 residues. Written as DNA, the CDR3 is TGCAGCGTTTTAACAGGGGGGTATGGCTACACCTTC. It encodes CSVLTGGYGYTF.

V and J are TRBV29-1 and TRBJ1-3; D gene ambiguous. Between the trimmed V and J ends, which lost 8 bases and 4 bases, there was a span of 12 bases. CDR1 and CDR2 (germline): SQVTM, ANQGSEA. There are 12 residues in the CDR3. The CDR3 here is CSPGYSGNTIYF. The CDR3 DNA sequence: TGCAGCCCCGGTTATTCAGGAAACACCATATATTTT.

The CDR3: CASSRDPQPPNEQFF. DNA of the CDR3: TGTGCCAGCAGTCGGGACCCCCAACCCCCCAATGAGCAGTTCTTC. The chain carries TRBV12-3 or TRBV12-4 and TRBJ2-1; D tentatively fits TRBD1 or TRBD2 (5 bases each). The CDR3 runs 15 residues. V lost 5 bases and J 6 bases, leaving 17 bases between the germline ends.

Turning to this clonotype: The junction departs from the called germline gene at one end, perhaps through a read error. This rearrangement joins TRBV19 to TRBJ2-5, with unresolved D. Germline-derived CDR1 and CDR2 are LNHDA and SQIVND (reference sequence). The CDR3 sequence is 19 residues long. The CDR3 DNA sequence: TGTGCCAGTAGTATAGATACTCGTCGCCCAGGTTCAACGGAAGAGACCCAGTCCTTC. As protein: CASSIDTRRPGSTEETQSF.

This clonotype was detected a few times. The rearrangement uses TRBV9 and TRBJ2-3; 7 bases are shared with TRBD2. Germline CDR1 SGDLS, CDR2 YYNGEE. The CDR3 totals 13 residues. Losses at the gene ends were 6 bases for V and 6 bases for J; bases not matched to a gene: 7. The CDR3 DNA follows: TGTGCCAGCACCCCGGCGGGGGAGGATACGCAGTATTTT. This encodes CASTPAGEDTQYF.

The chain carries TRBV7-9 and TRBJ1-1; maybe TRBD1 (6 bases). The CDR3 length is 14 residues. V lost 3 bases to trimming and J lost 0 bases, with 8 bases between them. Germline V gives CDR1 SEHNR, CDR2 FQNEAQ (reference sequence). CDR3 sequence: CASSLGHMNTEAFF. CDR3 nucleotide sequence: TGTGCCAGCAGCTTGGGACATATGAACACTGAAGCTTTCTTT.

This clonotype was found many times. The chain is built from TRBV9 and TRBJ2-3, with D uncertain. V was cut by 7 bases and J by 2 bases, with 17 bases left in between. The CDR3 spans 15 residues. Germline loops: CDR1 SGDLS, CDR2 YYNGEE. The CDR3 loop reads CASRREVSHTDTQYF. The DNA of the CDR3 is TGTGCCAGCCGCCGCGAAGTTTCTCACACAGATACGCAGTATTTT.

The count of this clonotype is one. The genes are TRBV20-1 and TRBJ2-3; 11 nucleotides match TRBD2. The CDR3 runs 15 residues. Germline V lookup: CDR1 DFQATT, CDR2 SNEGSKA (reference sequence). V shed 2 bases and J 5 bases; nucleotides not matched to a gene: 6. This chain's CDR3 is CSARPSGGRGDTQYF. The CDR3 DNA is TGCAGTGCTAGACCTAGCGGGGGGCGGGGAGATACGCAGTATTTT.

This chain links TRBV18 with TRBJ2-6; a weak D match, TRBD2 (6 bases). Germline-derived CDR1 and CDR2 are KGHSH and LQKENI. V was trimmed by 2 bases and J by 2 bases, leaving 13 bases between them. The CDR3 totals 17 residues. The CDR3 spells CASSPGLPFPGANVLTF. CDR3 sequence (DNA): TGTGCCAGCTCACCAGGACTACCCTTTCCTGGGGCCAACGTCCTGACTTTC.

The table lists this clonotype with a few counts. The chain carries TRBV28 and TRBJ2-7; weak D call: TRBD2 (5 bases). The CDR3 runs to 12 residues. The V and J ends lost 7 bases and 9 bases respectively, with 16 bases between them. Germline lookup yields CDR1 MDHEN and CDR2 SYDVKM. In DNA form, the CDR3 reads TGTGCCAGCACATTGAGGTGGGGAGCGCAGTACGTC. Protein: CASTLRWGAQYV.

This clonotype was counted many times. J is TRBJ1-6 and V is TRBV7-9; 7 bases line up with TRBD1. With V trimmed by 3 bases and J by 7 bases, 6 bases remained unmatched. Germline-derived CDR1 and CDR2 are SEHNR and FQNEAQ (reference sequence). The CDR3 consists of 15 residues. CDR3 region: CASSFGARGNSPLHF. In DNA, the CDR3 is TGTGCCAGCAGCTTCGGGGCCAGGGGGAATTCACCCCTCCACTTT.

This clonotype was counted ten times or more. CDR3 bases: TGCGCCAGCAGCCATTTAGCGGGGGGACAAGAGACCCAGTACTTC. It specifies CASSHLAGGQETQYF. The chain has TRBV4-1 and TRBJ2-5; 10 nucleotides match TRBD2. CDR3 length equals 15 residues. V was pared by 3 bases and J by 2 bases, with 3 bases of the junction left unmatched. CDR1 is MGHRA, CDR2 YSYEKL, per germline.

The chain is built from TRBV5-1 and TRBJ2-5; 8 bases fit TRBD1. CDR3 length equals 15 residues. Trimming removed 0 bases from V and 6 bases from J; junction bases left unmatched: 7. Germline V lookup: CDR1 SGHRS, CDR2 YFSETQ. For the CDR3, the DNA is TGCGCCAGCAGCTTGGCCCCCGGACAGGGCAAGACCCAGTACTTC. This codes for CASSLAPGQGKTQYF.

The V and J genes are TRBV12-3 or TRBV12-4 and TRBJ2-7; D is unclear. Trimming took 3 bases from V and 2 from J, leaving 11 bases between them. This CDR3 spans 14 amino acids. The CDR3 sequence: CASSFRAIAYEQYF. CDR3 DNA sequence: TGTGCCAGCAGTTTTAGGGCTATCGCCTACGAGCAGTACTTC.

Ten or more counts support this clonotype. This chain uses TRBV20-1 with TRBJ2-1, with D perhaps TRBD1 (5 bases). Germline V lookup: CDR1 DFQATT, CDR2 SNEGSKA (reference sequence). The CDR3 is made up of 13 amino acids. V was trimmed by 1 base and J by 9 bases, leaving 13 bases between them. The chain's CDR3 is CSARAPQGAEQFF. The CDR3 nucleotides are TGCAGTGCTAGAGCTCCCCAAGGGGCTGAGCAGTTCTTC.

The CDR3 sequence is CASSLAGTGERSEQYF. The CDR3 bases are TGTGCCAGCAGCTTAGCGGGGACAGGGGAGCGAAGTGAGCAGTACTTC. The rearrangement uses TRBV13 and TRBJ2-7, with TRBD1 matching 10 bases. Germline loops: CDR1 PRHDT, CDR2 FYEKMQ (reference sequence). The V and J ends lost 1 base and 7 bases, in that order; junction bases with no gene match: 10. There are 16 residues in the CDR3.

This clonotype was seen a few times. The chain links TRBV7-2 to TRBJ2-2; D possibly corresponds to TRBD1 (5 bases). Per the germline V gene, CDR1 is SGHTA and CDR2 is FQGNSA. CDR3 length: 16 residues. Trimming removed 5 bases at V and 0 bases at J, with 13 bases between. The CDR3 DNA reads as TGTGCCAGCAGCCCCAGGACACCCGCGAACACCGGGGAGCTGTTTTTT. Protein product: CASSPRTPANTGELFF.

This clonotype occurred many times. This chain connects TRBV20-1 to TRBJ2-1, with 8 bases that match TRBD2. Germline V CDR1 and CDR2: DFQATT, SNEGSKA (reference sequence). The V and J ends lost 0 bases and 4 bases, in that order; junction bases with no gene match: 5. The CDR3 runs 15 residues. The CDR3 bases are TGCAGTGCTAGAGATAGGCTAGCGGGTTACAATGAGCAGTTCTTC. This sequence encodes CSARDRLAGYNEQFF.

V usage is TRBV12-3 or TRBV12-4 and J usage is TRBJ2-7, with D hard to call. Trimming pared 3 bases from V and 3 bases from J, leaving 6 bases between. The CDR3 covers 12 residues. The CDR3 protein is CASSFSIYEQYV. CDR3 sequence (DNA): TGTGCCAGCAGTTTCTCCATCTACGAGCAGTACGTC.

V and J are TRBV9 and TRBJ2-2; the D is unclear. The CDR3 spans 15 residues. Trimming removed 0 bases at V and 2 bases at J, with 8 bases between. Germline V gene data show CDR1 as SGDLS and CDR2 as YYNGEE. CDR3 DNA: TGTGCCAGCAGCGTAGACTGGGGAAACACCGGGGAGCTGTTTTTT. The encoded protein is CASSVDWGNTGELFF. The whole variable domain, remainder taken from reference TRBV9 and TRBJ2-2, is DSGVTQTPKHLITATGQRVTLRCSPRSGDLSVYWYQQSLDQGLQFLIQYYNGEERAKGNILERFSAQQFPDLHSELNLSSLELGDSALYFCASSVDWGNTGELFFGEGSRLTVL.

The chain employs TRBV29-1 and TRBJ2-3; 10 nucleotides match TRBD2. Germline CDR1 is SQVTM and CDR2 is ANQGSEA. V shed 4 bases, J shed 5 bases, and the junction held 6 bases outside the gene matches. The CDR3 consists of 14 residues. CDR3 in amino acids: CSVVSGGAGDTQYF. CDR3 coding DNA: TGCAGCGTTGTGAGCGGGGGGGCTGGAGATACGCAGTATTTT.